This TCR beta chain was sequenced during a study of blood T cell repertoires in COVID-19. Study-level information: Some COVID-19 samples were acute and others convalescent; all came from the United States, Italy and Spain.

The CDR3 has 13 amino acids. The ends were cut back, 10 bases at V and 0 bases at J, with 10 bases in the middle. As handled by the study authors: Reference gene primers were amplified, and this amplification served to estimate nucleated cell counts. Using immunoSEQ multiplex PCR, the repertoire was profiled, and TCRdb retains in-frame clones only, with some absent. V and J calls and clone size are copied from that table; D and trimming were computed from the DNA. The repertoire holds some 190,000 clones, with about four fifths as singletons. This clone was found a few times. The sequence was collected from a woman of 80 years or more with active or convalescent COVID-19. This sequence joins TRBV12-3 or TRBV12-4 and TRBJ1-3; D unresolved. Sequencing was performed on peripheral blood. CDR3 protein: CATTVASGNTIYF. The CDR3 DNA reads TGTGCCACTACCGTCGCCTCTGGAAACACCATATATTTT.